The 10 T cell receptor beta chains given below trace back to one sample, sequenced in a study of blood T cell repertoires in COVID-19 (dated by TCRdb to 2018 to 2020). Library creation used the immunoSEQ multiplex PCR assay. TCRdb mirrors the immuneACCESS table, restricted to in-frame sequences. Some clones are absent from its copies; in checked studies, under half trace to an unresolved V gene, and the reason for the others is unknown. This sample is represented by roughly 110,000 clones; 84% of them were singletons. Of the sample, 11% to 15% is held by the ten largest clones. The sequenced sample consisted of peripheral blood. The receptor set was obtained from a woman aged 55-75 years with acute or convalescent COVID-19.

The gene calls are TRBV5-1 and TRBJ2-1, with D maybe TRBD1 (6 bases). V lost 1 base to trimming and J lost 4 bases, with 9 bases between them. This CDR3 region has 14 residues. Germline lookup yields CDR1 SGHRS and CDR2 YFSETQ. CDR3 loop: CASSLQGQYNEQFF. The CDR3 nucleotides read TGCGCCAGCAGCTTGCAGGGGCAATACAATGAGCAGTTCTTC.

This chain connects TRBV6-5 to TRBJ2-2; 7 bases are shared with TRBD1. This CDR3 comprises 15 residues. Germline V gene lookup returns CDR1 MNHEY and CDR2 SVGAGI. Losses at the gene ends were 4 bases for V and 4 bases for J; bases not matched to a gene: 6. As DNA, the CDR3 is TGTGCCAGCAGTTTAGGGGGCGTGAGCACCGGGGAGCTGTTTTTT. This gives the protein CASSLGGVSTGELFF.

A few counts support this clone. The chain's CDR3 is CASSRQGFYEQYF. CDR3 coding DNA: TGTGCCAGCAGTAGACAGGGGTTCTACGAGCAGTACTTC. The gene calls are TRBV7-2 and TRBJ2-7, with TRBD1 identical over 8 bases. J was trimmed by 3 bases and V by 6 bases; bases with no gene match: 4. The CDR3 loop spans 13 amino acids. The germline V gene has CDR1 SGHTA and CDR2 FQGNSA.

V is TRBV28 and J is TRBJ2-7; 9 positions match TRBD1. Germline trimming cut 7 bases from V and 4 bases from J; bases unmatched to any gene: 8. The CDR3 spans 14 residues. Per germline, CDR1 MDHEN and CDR2 SYDVKM. This CDR3 reads CASTAGTGRYEQYF. CDR3 DNA sequence: TGTGCCAGCACGGCCGGGACAGGGCGTTACGAGCAGTACTTC.

This clone has only one observation. This chain links TRBV9 with TRBJ1-2; D possibly corresponds to TRBD1 (5 bases). The V end was cut by 0 bases, the J end by 3 bases, with 9 bases between. The CDR3 is made up of 14 amino acids. From germline, CDR1 is SGDLS and CDR2 YYNGEE. The CDR3 region is CASSVAAQDYGYTF. The CDR3 nucleotides are TGTGCCAGCAGCGTAGCCGCACAGGACTATGGCTACACCTTC.

This chain connects TRBV5-6 to TRBJ1-6; maybe TRBD1 (6 bases). The CDR3 is 16 amino acids. Germline loops: CDR1 SGHDT, CDR2 YYEEEE. V was pared by 5 bases and J by 0 bases, with 12 bases between. In DNA, the CDR3 is TGTGCCAGCAGACACACAGGGAGCTCCTATAATTCACCCCTCCACTTT. Amino acid sequence: CASRHTGSSYNSPLHF.

This chain joins TRBV29-1 and TRBJ1-4; D is unresolved. The CDR3 has 12 residues. Trimming left V 4 bases short and J 5 bases short, with 8 bases between. Per the germline V gene, CDR1 is SQVTM and CDR2 is ANQGSEA. CDR3 amino acids: CSVARSNEKLFF. CDR3 nucleotides: TGCAGCGTTGCCAGATCAAATGAAAAACTGTTTTTT.

This clone was detected a few times. The chain combines TRBV7-2 with TRBJ2-1, with 9 bases aligning to TRBD1. This CDR3 has 15 amino acids. V shed 2 bases and J 7 bases; nucleotides not matched to a gene: 6. The germline V gene has CDR1 SGHTA and CDR2 FQGNSA. CDR3 in amino acids: CASSLNRGRGNEQFF. The CDR3 DNA reads as TGTGCCAGCAGCTTAAACAGGGGGCGGGGGAATGAGCAGTTCTTC.

This clone was seen a handful of times. The rearrangement joins TRBV4-2 to TRBJ1-5; 7 nucleotides line up with TRBD1. The CDR3 runs 15 residues. CDR1 LGHNA and CDR2 YNFKEQ come from the germline V gene. Unmatched junction bases numbered 3, after V lost 2 bases and J lost 2 bases. This CDR3 is CASSQTTGGNQPQHF. DNA for the CDR3: TGTGCCAGCAGCCAAACTACAGGGGGCAATCAGCCCCAGCATTTT.

CDR3 amino acids: CASRDRVDEQYF. The CDR3 DNA reads as TGCGCCAGCAGGGACAGGGTTGACGAGCAGTACTTC. This chain uses TRBV5-1 with TRBJ2-7; 8 nucleotides align to TRBD1. The CDR3 has 12 amino acids. Germline CDR1 and CDR2: SGHRS and YFSETQ. J was trimmed by 5 bases and V by 5 bases; bases with no gene match: 3.